This is a list of T cell receptor beta chains from one sample in a study of CD8 T cells in ankylosing spondylitis. From the 5' RACE reads, TCRdb called clonotypes with MiXCR, one entry per CDR3 protein. Counted here are roughly 230,000 distinct CDR3 sequences, 15% to 20% occurring once; the ten biggest clones make up more than 25%. Sequencing input: blood, either unsorted or a sorted T cell fraction (not recorded which). All receptors come from a male donor with ankylosing spondylitis or in good health (not recorded which). Each CDR3 is given with its conserved first and last residue. D genes are given only for firm matches. Size is omitted from some rows. Given values are once, few, many or a class for expanded clones.

TGTGCCAGCATACCTGGGAGGACTAGCTCCTACGAGCAGTACTTC,CASIPGRTSSYEQYF,TRBD2,TRBV2,few,TRBJ2-7
TGTGCCAGCAGTTCGCAATCTAGCGGGAGGGCCTACAATGAGCAGTTCTTC,CASSSQSSGRAYNEQFF,TRBD2,TRBV28,many,TRBJ2-1
TGTGCCAGCAGCTTAGCTCCCGGGCTAGCGGGAGGGCCTGGTACGCAGTATTTT,CASSLAPGLAGGPGTQYF,TRBD2,TRBV7-2,.,TRBJ2-3
TGCGCCAGCAGTAATGGACTAGCGGGAGCGTTTAATGAGCAGTTCTTC,CASSNGLAGAFNEQFF,TRBD2,TRBV5-1,few,TRBJ2-1
TGTGCCAGCAGTTTCGACTCCTACAATGAGCAGTTCTTC,CASSFDSYNEQFF,.,TRBV27,few,TRBJ2-1
TGTGCCAGCTCATCCCGGGGAGGGGGCAGCGAGCAGTACTTC,CASSSRGGGSEQYF,.,TRBV27,few,TRBJ2-7
TGCGCCAGCAGCCAAGGGGACTGGCCGGAGACCCAGTACTTC,CASSQGDWPETQYF,.,TRBV4-3,.,TRBJ2-5
TGCGCCAGCAGCTTCCAAGCGGGACAGGCCTTAAATGGCTACACCTTC,CASSFQAGQALNGYTF,TRBD1,TRBV5-1,few,TRBJ1-2
TGTGCCATCACAATCGGGACTAGCGGGAGTGATGAGCAGTTCTTC,CAITIGTSGSDEQFF,TRBD2,TRBV12-3/TRBV12-4,many,TRBJ2-1
TGTGCCAGCAGCCCACAGGACACTACCTACAATGAGCAGCTCTTC,CASSPQDTTYNEQLF,.,TRBV5-5,.,TRBJ2-1
TGCGCCAGCAGCCAAGACAGGGGGTGGGACGAAGCTTTCTTT,CASSQDRGWDEAFF,TRBD1,TRBV4-3,few,TRBJ1-1
TGCGCCAGCAGCTTTGGGACTAGGGGACAACTAGCGGGAGGCCACTACGAGCAGTACTTC,CASSFGTRGQLAGGHYEQYF,TRBD2,TRBV5-1,few,TRBJ2-7
TGTGCCAGCAGCTTGAAACTCGAAGATACGCAGTATTTT,CASSLKLEDTQYF,.,TRBV7-8,many,TRBJ2-3
TGTGCCAGCAGCCCAGCGGGGGGGGATGAAGCTTTCTTT,CASSPAGGDEAFF,.,TRBV7-9,few,TRBJ1-1
TGCAGTGCAACGGGACTAGCGGAAGGGGGGGTATGGGCAGATACGCAGTATTTT,CSATGLAEGGVWADTQYF,TRBD2,TRBV20-1,once,TRBJ2-3
TGTGCTAGTGGGGACCATGCGGCCGATACGCAGTATTTT,CASGDHAADTQYF,.,TRBV12-5,.,TRBJ2-3
TGTGCCAGCAGCGGGAACGGCCCTGAGCAGTTCTTC,CASSGNGPEQFF,.,TRBV4-2,.,TRBJ2-1
TGTGCCAGCAGCTCCCCGACGGGGCCGGAGATGTTCTCCTACGAGCAGTACTTC,CASSSPTGPEMFSYEQYF,.,TRBV5-4,.,TRBJ2-7
TGTGCCAGCTCACCTACTCCCTCCAACTACGAGCAGTACTTC,CASSPTPSNYEQYF,.,TRBV18,.,TRBJ2-7
TGTGCCAGCGACCCAGGGGTAAATGAGCAGTTCTTC,CASDPGVNEQFF,.,TRBV6-2/TRBV6-3,.,TRBJ2-1
TGTGCCAGCAGTTTTCCCGGACTGCCTAATGAGCAGTTCTTC,CASSFPGLPNEQFF,.,TRBV27,.,TRBJ2-1
TGCAGCGTTGAAGGTAGCGGGAGAGTCAATGAGCAGTTCTTC,CSVEGSGRVNEQFF,TRBD2,TRBV29-1,.,TRBJ2-1
TGCAGTGCTAGAGATGGCCTAGCGGGAGATGTCTACGAGCAGTACTTC,CSARDGLAGDVYEQYF,TRBD2,TRBV20-1,.,TRBJ2-7
TGTGCCAGCAGGCCTAAGCTTGAGGTAACGGAAACCGGGGAGCTGTTTTTT,CASRPKLEVTETGELFF,.,TRBV12-3/TRBV12-4,once,TRBJ2-2
TGTGCCAGCAGTCCGAGACACCTATTGCTCGAGCAGTACTTC,CASSPRHLLLEQYF,.,TRBV28,few,TRBJ2-7
TGCAGTGCTCACGAGACAACTAGCACAGATACGCAGTATTTT,CSAHETTSTDTQYF,.,TRBV20-1,.,TRBJ2-3
TGTGCCAGCAGCGTAGAAAGGGACCTGGGGACCCAGTACTTC,CASSVERDLGTQYF,.,TRBV9,.,TRBJ2-5
TGCGCCAGCAGCCCGGAGGGGGGAATATCTGGGGCCAACGTCCTGACTTTC,CASSPEGGISGANVLTF,.,TRBV4-1,few,TRBJ2-6
TGTGCCAGCAGAAGTCGGGAGGGAGAACAAGAGACCCAGTACTTC,CASRSREGEQETQYF,TRBD2,TRBV7-2,.,TRBJ2-5
TGTGCCAGCAGCTTTGGGGTCGCCTACGAGCAGTACTTC,CASSFGVAYEQYF,.,TRBV11-2,few,TRBJ2-7
TGTGCCAGCCAAACAGGGACAGGGAATAACGAGCAGTACTTC,CASQTGTGNNEQYF,TRBD1,TRBV2,.,TRBJ2-7
TGTGCCAGCAGTTACGCGGGACTAGCGGAAATCGGGGAGCTGTTTTTT,CASSYAGLAEIGELFF,TRBD2,TRBV6-5,few,TRBJ2-2
TGCAGCGTTGAAGCCGGAGACGGCTACGAGCAGTACTTC,CSVEAGDGYEQYF,.,TRBV29-1,.,TRBJ2-7
TGCGCCAGCAGCCAAGACGAGGGGGCGGGGGCCAACGTCCTGACTTTC,CASSQDEGAGANVLTF,TRBD1,TRBV4-1,.,TRBJ2-6
TGCGCCAGCAGCTTGGTGGGATCCAAAAACATTCAGTACTTC,CASSLVGSKNIQYF,.,TRBV5-1,.,TRBJ2-4
TGTGCCAGCAGCTTAGGGGTTCAGTACCAAGAGACCCAGTACTTC,CASSLGVQYQETQYF,.,TRBV7-9,few,TRBJ2-5
TGTGCCAGCAGTTCCGAGACAGTTAACTATGGCTACACCTTC,CASSSETVNYGYTF,.,TRBV28,.,TRBJ1-2
TGTGCCAGCAGTTTAGGGACTAGCGGGCCCAATGAGCAGTTCTTC,CASSLGTSGPNEQFF,TRBD2,TRBV12-3/TRBV12-4,many,TRBJ2-1
TGCGCCAGCAGACCGATTACAGGGAAAAACATTCAGTACTTC,CASRPITGKNIQYF,.,TRBV5-1,many,TRBJ2-4
TGCGCCAGCAGCTTGAGTCAGCTGAGTCCAGATCGGGAGCTGTTTTTT,CASSLSQLSPDRELFF,.,TRBV5-1,many,TRBJ2-2
TGTGCCAGCAGCTACCCGGGTGGGGTTTCTGGAAACACCATATATTTT,CASSYPGGVSGNTIYF,.,TRBV7-8,.,TRBJ1-3
TGTGCCAGCAGTTTAGCCGCGGGCTACTCCTACGAGCAGTACTTC,CASSLAAGYSYEQYF,.,TRBV12-3/TRBV12-4,.,TRBJ2-7
TGTGCCAGCAGCTTGATTACCGGGACTAGGGACTACAATGAGCAGTTCTTC,CASSLITGTRDYNEQFF,TRBD2,TRBV7-3,few,TRBJ2-1
TGTGCCAGCAGCTCCCTGGGCGGGGTGGGCGATGAGCAGTTCTTC,CASSSLGGVGDEQFF,.,TRBV7-2,few,TRBJ2-1
TGTGCCAGCAGCCACAACTCAACCGGAGATGATACGCAGTATTTT,CASSHNSTGDDTQYF,.,TRBV7-3,.,TRBJ2-3
TGCAGTGCTAGAGCCGACAGGGAGGATCAGCCCCAGCATTTT,CSARADREDQPQHF,TRBD1,TRBV20-1,.,TRBJ1-5
TGCGCCAGCAGCTTGGACACCGGGACGTCAGCCTACGAGCAGTACTTC,CASSLDTGTSAYEQYF,.,TRBV5-1,few,TRBJ2-7
TGTGCCAGCAGTTTAGGGCGGACAGGGGCCTACGAGCAGTACTTC,CASSLGRTGAYEQYF,TRBD1,TRBV27,few,TRBJ2-7
TGCAGTGCTAGCCCCGGACTAGCAGATACAGATACGCAGTATTTT,CSASPGLADTDTQYF,TRBD2,TRBV20-1,.,TRBJ2-3
TGTGCCAGCAGCTTAGCGTCGGGACAGTCTGGCTACACCTTC,CASSLASGQSGYTF,TRBD1,TRBV7-2,few,TRBJ1-2
TGCAGCGGTATCCTACAGGGAGAAAACATTCAGTACTTC,CSGILQGENIQYF,.,TRBV29-1,many,TRBJ2-4
TGTGCCAGCAGCTTTTGGGTGACGGGTAACTCTGGGGCCAACGTCCTGACTTTC,CASSFWVTGNSGANVLTF,.,TRBV11-1,.,TRBJ2-6
TGTGCCAGCAGTTTATCGCCCCGCCAACCATACTACGAGCAGTACTTC,CASSLSPRQPYYEQYF,.,TRBV28,many,TRBJ2-7
TGCGCCAGCGTCCCACCTAGCGGGAGTACGTATGAGCAGTTCTTC,CASVPPSGSTYEQFF,TRBD2,TRBV5-1,few,TRBJ2-1
TGTGCCACCAGCAGAGAGGGGACAGGGGGCTACGAGCAGTACTTC,CATSREGTGGYEQYF,TRBD1,TRBV15,once,TRBJ2-7
TGTGCCACCAGCAGAGACGCTCGGTCAGGGTTCACAGATACGCAGTATTTT,CATSRDARSGFTDTQYF,.,TRBV15,.,TRBJ2-3
TGTGCCAGCAGCGGGAGACAGGGTTACTACAATGAGCAGTTCTTC,CASSGRQGYYNEQFF,TRBD1,TRBV5-6,few,TRBJ2-1
TGCGCCAGCAGTATGGACCGGGACCCAGAAGAGACCCAGTACTTC,CASSMDRDPEETQYF,.,TRBV10-2,.,TRBJ2-5